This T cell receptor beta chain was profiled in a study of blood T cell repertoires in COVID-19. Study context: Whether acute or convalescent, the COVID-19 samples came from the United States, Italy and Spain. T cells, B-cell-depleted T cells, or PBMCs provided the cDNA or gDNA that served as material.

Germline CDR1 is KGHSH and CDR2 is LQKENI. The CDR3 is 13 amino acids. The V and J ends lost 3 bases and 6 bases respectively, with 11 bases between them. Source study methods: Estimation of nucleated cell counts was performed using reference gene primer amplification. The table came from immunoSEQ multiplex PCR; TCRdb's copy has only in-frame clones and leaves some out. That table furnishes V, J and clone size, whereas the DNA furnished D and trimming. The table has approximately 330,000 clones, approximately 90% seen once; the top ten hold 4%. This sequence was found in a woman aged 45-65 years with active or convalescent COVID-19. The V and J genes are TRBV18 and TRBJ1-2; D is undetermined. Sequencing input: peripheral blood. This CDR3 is CASSPRGEDGYTF. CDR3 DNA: TGTGCCAGCTCACCCCGAGGAGAAGATGGCTACACCTTC.